This is a list of T cell receptor beta chains from one sample in a study of T-cell memory formation after mild COVID-19. TCRdb redid the calling of the 5' RACE reads with MiXCR, one entry per CDR3 protein. The sample consists of 500,000 to 550,000 distinct CDR3 sequences, around 21% of them appearing once. The sequenced sample consisted of PBMCs or a T cell subset sorted from them (not recorded which). The receptor source for this set is an adult woman who had mild COVID-19 (a few samples of this study predate the infection). Cell type and time point are not known. CDR3s include the opening cysteine and the closing phenylalanine or tryptophan. A D gene is named only where the DNA matches it firmly. Expanded clones get a size class; other rows say once, few or many, or leave the size out.

>TRBJ1-4|TRBV10-3|.|.
TGTGCCATCAGGGTGGGCCCAGGACAAAAACTGTTTTTT
CAIRVGPGQKLFF
>TRBJ2-1|TRBV15|few|.
TGTGCCACCAGCAAACGACCCTCCTACAATGAGCAGTTCTTC
CATSKRPSYNEQFF
>TRBJ2-1|TRBV4-3|.|TRBD2
TGCGCCAGCAGCCGGGACTACCTCGGTGTCAATGAGCAGTTCTTC
CASSRDYLGVNEQFF
>TRBJ1-2|TRBV5-1|few|TRBD1
TGCGCCAGCAGCTTACAGGGGGCGACTGTTTCTCGGGGCTACACCTTC
CASSLQGATVSRGYTF
>TRBJ2-2|TRBV3-1|.|TRBD1
TGTGCCAGCAGCTACTGGACAGGGCCCACCGGGGAGCTGTTTTTT
CASSYWTGPTGELFF
>TRBJ2-1|TRBV15|few|.
TGTGCCACCACCCAGGTCGGCGAATTCTCCTACAATGAGCAGTTCTTC
CATTQVGEFSYNEQFF
>TRBJ2-7|TRBV7-6|.|TRBD1
TGTGCCAGCAGCAAAGGACAGGGGTCTACCTACGAGCAGTACTTC
CASSKGQGSTYEQYF
>TRBJ2-3|TRBV5-1|few|TRBD2
TGCGCCAGCAGACCGAGGACTAGCGGGGTCACAGATACGCAGTATTTT
CASRPRTSGVTDTQYF
>TRBJ2-1|TRBV7-2|few|.
TGTGCCAGCAGCTCGAAGGCGGCACTCTACAATGAGCAGTTCTTC
CASSSKAALYNEQFF
>TRBJ2-2|TRBV24-1|few|.
TGTGCCACCATCGAGCCGGACGGGACGGACTGGAACACCGGGGAGCTGTTTTTT
CATIEPDGTDWNTGELFF
>TRBJ2-1|TRBV5-1|few|TRBD2
TGCGCCAGCAACGGACTAGCGGGAGGGCCTCTTAATGAGCAGTTCTTC
CASNGLAGGPLNEQFF
>TRBJ2-1|TRBV18|.|.
TGTGCCAGCTCACCACCGGGGGGCGGTGGTGTGGGTGAGCAGTTCTTC
CASSPPGGGGVGEQFF
>TRBJ2-1|TRBV5-1|.|TRBD1
TGCGCCAGCAGCCCCAGGGGACAGACCTACAATGAGCAGTTCTTC
CASSPRGQTYNEQFF
>TRBJ2-1|TRBV24-1|few|.
TGTGCCACCAGTGACAGCCGGAACCGTAAGAATGAGCAGTTCTTC
CATSDSRNRKNEQFF
>TRBJ2-7|TRBV5-1|few|.
TGCGCCAGCAGCCCGGACGGGGTTGGGGGTCTGGCCTACGAGCAGTACTTC
CASSPDGVGGLAYEQYF
>TRBJ2-1|TRBV6-1|few|.
TGTGCCAGCCGCCTCCGAGGAGGAGAGCAGTTCTTC
CASRLRGGEQFF
>TRBJ2-1|TRBV7-8|few|.
TGTGCCAGCAGCTTAGGGGCTGCCTACTCCTACAATGAGCAGTTCTTC
CASSLGAAYSYNEQFF
>TRBJ2-7|TRBV4-1|.|.
TGCGCCAGCAGCCCCCGGGACCTGGAGAACGACGAGCAGTACTTC
CASSPRDLENDEQYF
>TRBJ1-1|TRBV20-1|many|.
TGCAGTGCTAGCAACCCGGGACAAGGCAACACTGAAGCTTTCTTT
CSASNPGQGNTEAFF
>TRBJ1-1|TRBV7-2|few|.
TGTGCCAGCAGCTTCGCCGATGCGGGCACTGAAGCTTTCTTT
CASSFADAGTEAFF
>TRBJ2-3|TRBV10-3|.|TRBD2
TGTGCCATCAGTGCGGCGGGGGGGAACGCAGATACGCAGTATTTT
CAISAAGGNADTQYF
>TRBJ2-5|TRBV4-1|.|.
TGCGCCAGCAGCCAAGTTCGGGGAGAGGGGATAGAGACCCAGTACTTC
CASSQVRGEGIETQYF
>TRBJ1-2|TRBV7-9|.|.
TGTGCCAGCAGCTTAGCTCGGGGCGACAGCGGCTACACCTTC
CASSLARGDSGYTF
>TRBJ2-1|TRBV20-1|.|TRBD2
TGCAGTGCTCCCGGTGGACTAGCCTCCTACAATGAGCAGTTCTTC
CSAPGGLASYNEQFF
>TRBJ2-1|TRBV20-1|few|TRBD2
TGCAGTGCTAGAGAGGGAGGGCCCATGGACTCCTACAATGAGCAGTTCTTC
CSAREGGPMDSYNEQFF
>TRBJ1-1|TRBV9|.|.
TGTGCCAGCAGCGTAGTGGGGCGGGGGTTGAACACTGAAGCTTTCTTT
CASSVVGRGLNTEAFF
>TRBJ2-7|TRBV6-5|.|TRBD1
TGTGCCAGCGGGCAGGGACAGCCCATTTCCTACGAGCAGTACTTC
CASGQGQPISYEQYF
>TRBJ1-3|TRBV30|.|TRBD1
TGTGCCTGGGGAAGATTGAGGGGGCACGGAAACACCATATATTTT
CAWGRLRGHGNTIYF